The present T cell receptor (beta chain) was sequenced within a study of cytomegalovirus exposure and HLA in healthy donors. Study-level points and caveats: A likely sequencing artifact accounted for one observed cluster of highly shared sequence variants. Cytomegalovirus association was assigned to about 150 TCR beta chains. Analysis was performed later, and it showed HLA-associated TCR beta chains to be more clonally expanded than equally common others.

The CDR3 totals 18 residues. Per germline, CDR1 SGHDT and CDR2 YYEEEE. With V trimmed by 0 bases and J by 5 bases, 15 bases remained unmatched. As regards this clone: Its matching antigen is unknown.

PCR was performed using 60 Vbeta and 13 Jbeta primers. Produced via immunoSEQ multiplex PCR; TCRdb's table is partial and in-frame only. The data show around 150,000 clones, 60% to 85% seen once. What was sequenced was PBMCs. The V and J genes are TRBV5-6 and TRBJ2-5; TRBD2 matches at 8 bases. The TCR sequence derives from a male donor in good health and CMV-seronegative. As DNA, the CDR3 is TGTGCCAGCAGCTTGGGTTTAGCGGGGACCCTCCTCGGGGAGACCCAGTACTTC. Its protein is CASSLGLAGTLLGETQYF.